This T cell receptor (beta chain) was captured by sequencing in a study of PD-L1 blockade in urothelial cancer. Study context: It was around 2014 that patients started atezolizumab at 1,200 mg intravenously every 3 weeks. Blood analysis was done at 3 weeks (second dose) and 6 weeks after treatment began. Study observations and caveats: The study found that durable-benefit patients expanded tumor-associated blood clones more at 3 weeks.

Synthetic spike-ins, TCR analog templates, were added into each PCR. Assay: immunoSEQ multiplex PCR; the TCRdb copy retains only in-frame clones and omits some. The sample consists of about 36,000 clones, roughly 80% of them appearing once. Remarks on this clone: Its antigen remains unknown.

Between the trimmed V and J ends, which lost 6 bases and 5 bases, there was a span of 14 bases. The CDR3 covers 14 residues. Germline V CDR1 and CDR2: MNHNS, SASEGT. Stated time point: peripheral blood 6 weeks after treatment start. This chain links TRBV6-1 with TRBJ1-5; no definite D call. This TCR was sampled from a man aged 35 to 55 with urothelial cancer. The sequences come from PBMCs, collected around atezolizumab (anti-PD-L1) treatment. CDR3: CASREGGLDQPQHF. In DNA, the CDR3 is TGTGCCAGCAGGGAGGGAGGGCTCGATCAGCCCCAGCATTTT.